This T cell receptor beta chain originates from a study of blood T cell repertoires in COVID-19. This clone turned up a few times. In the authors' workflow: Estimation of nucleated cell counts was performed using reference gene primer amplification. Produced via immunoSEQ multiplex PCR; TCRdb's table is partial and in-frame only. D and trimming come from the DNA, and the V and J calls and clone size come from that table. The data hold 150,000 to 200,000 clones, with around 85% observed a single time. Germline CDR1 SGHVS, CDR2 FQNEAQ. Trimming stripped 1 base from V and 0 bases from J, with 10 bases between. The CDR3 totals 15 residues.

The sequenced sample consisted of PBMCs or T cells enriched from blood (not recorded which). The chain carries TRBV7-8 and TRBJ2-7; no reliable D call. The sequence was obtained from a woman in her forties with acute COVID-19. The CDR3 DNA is TGTGCCAGCAGCTTAGTCTTAGTGAACTCCTACGAGCAGTACTTC. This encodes CASSLVLVNSYEQYF. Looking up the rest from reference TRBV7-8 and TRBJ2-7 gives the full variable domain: GAGVSQSPRYKVAKRGQDVALRCDPISGHVSLFWYQQALGQGPEFLTYFQNEAQLDKSGLPSDRFFAERPEGSVSTLKIQRTQQEDSAVYLCASSLVLVNSYEQYFGPGTRLTVT.